This note documents a single T cell receptor beta chain sequence. Its cognate antigen is unknown. In the study's own analysis: For papillary thyroid cancer, a distant-metastasis classifier was constructed from CDR3 differences observed across clinicopathological groups. TCRdb reanalyzed the PCR reads via MiXCR. Clone size and V and J calls follow TCRdb, not the original study. The profile shows about 21,000 clones, 31% of them singletons. Patients were all untreated before their thyroid surgery. This record comes from a study of metastatic and nonmetastatic thyroid tumors. For the study at large: Where malignant and benign thyroid patients were concerned, repertoires were compared across blood and tumor or nodule tissue. Study-level findings and limits: Versus benign nodules, malignant thyroid tumors reportedly had significantly higher TCR beta diversity, in blood and tumor.

The V gene end was trimmed by 10 bases and the J gene end by 8 bases; junction bases not matched to a gene: 6. The CDR3 spans 12 residues. The V gene's germline CDR1 is LNHDA and CDR2 SQIVND (reference sequence). The sequence derives from a female donor with papillary thyroid cancer or a benign thyroid nodule (not recorded which). Some clones in this sample may be carry-over from other donors' samples. Material: blood. This sequence joins TRBV19 and TRBJ2-1; 9 bases line up with TRBD1. CDR3 in amino acids: CATTDRGYEQFF. Written as DNA, the CDR3 is TGTGCCACCACGGACAGGGGCTATGAGCAGTTCTTC. Full variable domain (outside the CDR3, taken from reference TRBV19 and TRBJ2-1): DGGITQSPKYLFRKEGQNVTLSCEQNLNHDAMYWYRQDPGQGLRLIYYSQIVNDFQKGDIAEGYSVSREKKESFPLTVTSAQKNPTAFYLCATTDRGYEQFFGPGTRLTVL.